The rows below give T cell receptor beta chains drawn from one sample of a study of identical twins. TCRdb processed the 5' RACE reads anew with MiXCR; each CDR3 protein has one entry. The sample carries roughly 720,000 distinct CDR3 sequences, 18% recorded once. These same records also appear under a second study, on T cells expressing NK-cell markers.

The sequencing input was PBMCs. The receptors originated from a woman aged 18-30 years in good health. Both conserved end residues are trimmed from each CDR3.

TRBJ2-3	TRBV7-8	ASSKQGFQDTQY
TRBJ1-6	TRBV19	ASAPLDTGSPLH
TRBJ2-6	TRBV6-1	ASSLAGKAGANVLT
TRBJ2-1	TRBV25-1	ASSEYRGADNEQF
TRBJ1-2	TRBV6-2/TRBV6-3	ASTDIRGYT
TRBJ1-6	TRBV7-8	ASSLVGLISSYNSPLH
TRBJ2-1	TRBV5-1	ASSLVAGSDEQF
TRBJ2-6	TRBV9	ASSVAGVAVFSGANVLT
TRBJ2-7	TRBV20-1	SANSPARDEQY
TRBJ2-5	TRBV6-2/TRBV6-3	ASSLDGSGNQY
TRBJ1-6	TRBV7-2	ASSLGGAANSPLH
TRBJ2-3	TRBV5-1	ASTLGLAGTDTHY
TRBJ2-3	TRBV20-1	SARMGSTDTQY
TRBJ1-2	TRBV10-3	AISALEQAYGYT
TRBJ2-1	TRBV7-8	ASSKDGGSEQF
TRBJ2-4	TRBV18	ASSPTGTGNIQY
TRBJ2-5	TRBV29-1	SSWWTNQETQY
TRBJ2-1	TRBV3-1	ASSPHAGLKF